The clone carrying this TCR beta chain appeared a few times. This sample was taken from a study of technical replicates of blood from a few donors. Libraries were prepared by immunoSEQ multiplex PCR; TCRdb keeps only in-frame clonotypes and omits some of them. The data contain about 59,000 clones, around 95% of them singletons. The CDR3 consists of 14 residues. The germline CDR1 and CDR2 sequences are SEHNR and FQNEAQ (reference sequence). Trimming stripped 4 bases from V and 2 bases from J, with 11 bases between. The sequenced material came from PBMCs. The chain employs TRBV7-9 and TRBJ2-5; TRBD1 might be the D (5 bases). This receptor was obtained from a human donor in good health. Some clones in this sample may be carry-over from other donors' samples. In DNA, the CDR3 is TGTGCCAGCAGCTCGTGGGCAGGGCAAGAGACCCAGTACTTC. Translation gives CASSSWAGQETQYF.